This record concerns one T cell receptor (beta chain) sequence. This sample was taken from a study of blood T cell repertoires in COVID-19. At the level of the study: Sources were T cells, B-cell-depleted T cells, or PBMCs; the material itself was cDNA or gDNA.

The germline V gene encodes CDR1 LNHDA and CDR2 SQIVND (reference sequence). Trimming removed 3 bases at V and 2 bases at J, with 8 bases between. This CDR3 is built from 13 residues. Seattle patients were enrolled during active infection and followed longitudinally. The authors' processing: Cell counts per sample came from amplifying reference gene primers. Measured with immunoSEQ multiplex PCR; TCRdb has only the in-frame clones, and not every one. V and J calls and clone size are those listed in that table; D and trimming were worked out from the DNA. This sample has 160,000 or so clones, with 80% to 90% found just once.

The source material was peripheral blood. The TCR comes from a woman aged 50 to 60 with COVID-19, enrolled during active disease. This chain connects TRBV19 to TRBJ2-7; no clear D gene. CDR3 DNA: TGTGCCAGTAGTATGACACATACCTACGAGCAGTACTTC. Its translation: CASSMTHTYEQYF.